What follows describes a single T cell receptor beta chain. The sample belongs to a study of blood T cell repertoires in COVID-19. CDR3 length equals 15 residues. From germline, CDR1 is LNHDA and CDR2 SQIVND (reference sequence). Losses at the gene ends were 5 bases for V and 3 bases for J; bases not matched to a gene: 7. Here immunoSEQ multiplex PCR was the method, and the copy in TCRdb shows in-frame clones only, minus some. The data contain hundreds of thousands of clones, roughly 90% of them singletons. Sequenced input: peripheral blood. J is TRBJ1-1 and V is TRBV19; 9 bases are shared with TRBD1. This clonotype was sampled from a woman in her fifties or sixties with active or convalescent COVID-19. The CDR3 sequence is CASSRGQGLYTEAFF. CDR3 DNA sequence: TGTGCCAGTAGTCGGGGACAGGGACTTTACACTGAAGCTTTCTTT.